These T cell receptor beta chains were read from a single sample in a study of identical twins. TCRdb reanalysed the 5' RACE reads using MiXCR and keeps one entry per CDR3 protein. Of under 300,000 distinct CDR3 sequences listed, 10% to 15% are singletons. A further study also used this sample, focusing on yellow fever vaccine responses in identical twins.

Input material: memory (CD45RO+) T cells sorted from blood. These receptors were obtained from a woman between 18 and 29 years old in good health. Each CDR3 is given with its conserved first and last residue. The D gene is left open where the match is weak. Clone size is not always given. Where it is, it says once, few, many or a class for expanded clones.

j_call: TRBJ2-1
d_call: NA
clone_size: few
cdr3_length: 16
v_call: TRBV24-1
cdr3_nt: TGTGCCACCAGTGACGTAAGTCCCGGAGGTCCCAATGAGCAGTTCTTC
cdr3_aa: CATSDVSPGGPNEQFF

j_call: TRBJ2-1
d_call: TRBD2
clone_size: many
cdr3_length: 15
v_call: TRBV2
cdr3_nt: TGTGCCAGCAGTGAGACCGGGGGGGCCTACAATGAGCAGTTCTTC
cdr3_aa: CASSETGGAYNEQFF

j_call: TRBJ2-4
d_call: TRBD1
clone_size: NA
cdr3_length: 17
v_call: TRBV5-6
cdr3_nt: TGTGCCAGCAGCCAACTCGACAGGGTTGTAACCAAAAACATTCAGTACTTC
cdr3_aa: CASSQLDRVVTKNIQYF

j_call: TRBJ1-5
d_call: NA
clone_size: NA
cdr3_length: 13
v_call: TRBV28
cdr3_nt: TGTGCCAGCAGCTATAGCGGCAATCAGCCCCAGCATTTT
cdr3_aa: CASSYSGNQPQHF

j_call: TRBJ1-5
d_call: NA
clone_size: NA
cdr3_length: 12
v_call: TRBV19
cdr3_nt: TGTGCCAGTAGTATCGGCAATCAGCCCCAGCATTTT
cdr3_aa: CASSIGNQPQHF

j_call: TRBJ2-7
d_call: TRBD2
clone_size: NA
cdr3_length: 16
v_call: TRBV20-1
cdr3_nt: TGCAGTGCCCGACTACGACTAAGCGGGGGCGGTCGCGAGCAGTACTTC
cdr3_aa: CSARLRLSGGGREQYF

j_call: TRBJ1-4
d_call: NA
clone_size: few
cdr3_length: 13
v_call: TRBV5-1
cdr3_nt: TGCGCCAGTACCGGGGCCTCTAATGAAAAACTGTTTTTT
cdr3_aa: CASTGASNEKLFF

j_call: TRBJ2-3
d_call: NA
clone_size: NA
cdr3_length: 12
v_call: TRBV30
cdr3_nt: TGTGCCTGGGCCGATGACAGGTCTGCGCAGTATTTT
cdr3_aa: CAWADDRSAQYF

j_call: TRBJ2-3
d_call: TRBD1
clone_size: few
cdr3_length: 15
v_call: TRBV20-1
cdr3_nt: TGCAGTGCCAACCTCGGACAGGGGGCCCCAGATACGCAGTATTTT
cdr3_aa: CSANLGQGAPDTQYF

j_call: TRBJ1-2
d_call: TRBD1
clone_size: few
cdr3_length: 14
v_call: TRBV6-1
cdr3_nt: TGTGCCAGCAGGGCCCCGGGACAGAACTATGGCTACACCTTC
cdr3_aa: CASRAPGQNYGYTF

j_call: TRBJ2-1
d_call: TRBD2
clone_size: NA
cdr3_length: 13
v_call: TRBV29-1
cdr3_nt: TGCAGCGGAAGGACTAGAGAGCCCAATGAGCAGTTCTTC
cdr3_aa: CSGRTREPNEQFF

j_call: TRBJ1-1
d_call: NA
clone_size: few
cdr3_length: 13
v_call: TRBV28
cdr3_nt: TGTGCCAGCAGTTTTGATCCAGCCACTGAAGCTTTCTTT
cdr3_aa: CASSFDPATEAFF

j_call: TRBJ1-2
d_call: TRBD1
clone_size: few
cdr3_length: 15
v_call: TRBV27
cdr3_nt: TGTGCCAGCAGTGAAGGGACAGGGGGACGGGAAGGCTACACCTTC
cdr3_aa: CASSEGTGGREGYTF

j_call: TRBJ2-2
d_call: NA
clone_size: NA
cdr3_length: 17
v_call: TRBV4-3
cdr3_nt: TGCACCAGCAGCCAAGAGGCGAGTTCTAAGAACACCGGGGAGCTGTTTTTT
cdr3_aa: CTSSQEASSKNTGELFF

j_call: TRBJ2-1
d_call: NA
clone_size: NA
cdr3_length: 16
v_call: TRBV25-1
cdr3_nt: TGTGCCAGCAGTGAGCCTAGGGGAGGCTCCTACAATGAGCAGTTCTTC
cdr3_aa: CASSEPRGGSYNEQFF

j_call: TRBJ2-1
d_call: NA
clone_size: few
cdr3_length: 14
v_call: TRBV7-2
cdr3_nt: TGTGCCAGCAGCTTAGGTCTAGCGAGGAATGAGCAGTTCTTC
cdr3_aa: CASSLGLARNEQFF

j_call: TRBJ2-7
d_call: NA
clone_size: few
cdr3_length: 16
v_call: TRBV5-1
cdr3_nt: TGCGCCAGCAGCTTGGGTTCGGGACTCCTACGAATTGAGCAGTACTTC
cdr3_aa: CASSLGSGLLRIEQYF

j_call: TRBJ2-1
d_call: NA
clone_size: NA
cdr3_length: 17
v_call: TRBV6-5
cdr3_nt: TGTGCCAGCAGTTATTGGGGATGGCAGCAAGGTGGCAATGAGCAGTTCTTC
cdr3_aa: CASSYWGWQQGGNEQFF

j_call: TRBJ2-1
d_call: TRBD2
clone_size: NA
cdr3_length: 17
v_call: TRBV7-2
cdr3_nt: TGTGCCAGCAGCTTGACTTTGGCTAGCGGGAGCTTCGATGAGCAGTTCTTC
cdr3_aa: CASSLTLASGSFDEQFF

j_call: TRBJ1-2
d_call: TRBD1
clone_size: few
cdr3_length: 12
v_call: TRBV5-6
cdr3_nt: TGTGCCAGCAGCAGTACAGGGGTCGGCTACACCTTC
cdr3_aa: CASSSTGVGYTF

j_call: TRBJ2-3
d_call: TRBD2
clone_size: NA
cdr3_length: 17
v_call: TRBV15
cdr3_nt: TGTGCCACCAGCCGCTCCCTCGCGGGGGGTGTTTCAGATACGCAGTATTTT
cdr3_aa: CATSRSLAGGVSDTQYF

j_call: TRBJ2-2
d_call: NA
clone_size: many
cdr3_length: 12
v_call: TRBV5-1
cdr3_nt: TGCGCCAGCAGCTTGGAAGCCGGGGAGCTGTTTTTT
cdr3_aa: CASSLEAGELFF

j_call: TRBJ2-1
d_call: TRBD2
clone_size: few
cdr3_length: 15
v_call: TRBV5-1
cdr3_nt: TGCGCCAGCAGCTTGGGGGCTAGCGGAGACAATGAGCAGTTCTTC
cdr3_aa: CASSLGASGDNEQFF

j_call: TRBJ2-3
d_call: TRBD2
clone_size: few
cdr3_length: 15
v_call: TRBV20-1
cdr3_nt: TGCAGTGCTAAGCCTAGCGGCATCGGCACAGATACGCAGTATTTT
cdr3_aa: CSAKPSGIGTDTQYF

j_call: TRBJ2-2
d_call: NA
clone_size: NA
cdr3_length: 13
v_call: TRBV12-3/TRBV12-4
cdr3_nt: TGTGCCAGCAACAGGCGTGAGACCGGGGAGCTGTTTTTT
cdr3_aa: CASNRRETGELFF

j_call: TRBJ2-1
d_call: NA
clone_size: few
cdr3_length: 15
v_call: TRBV5-5
cdr3_nt: TGTGCCAGCAGCTCTACAGCCATCTCCTACAATGAGCAGTTCTTC
cdr3_aa: CASSSTAISYNEQFF

j_call: TRBJ2-1
d_call: NA
clone_size: few
cdr3_length: 13
v_call: TRBV15
cdr3_nt: TGTGCCACCAGCAGAGATATCCAGCGAGAGCAGTTCTTC
cdr3_aa: CATSRDIQREQFF

j_call: TRBJ2-1
d_call: NA
clone_size: few
cdr3_length: 14
v_call: TRBV28
cdr3_nt: TGTGCCAGCAGTTTTGCAGGACCATACAATGAGCAGTTCTTC
cdr3_aa: CASSFAGPYNEQFF

j_call: TRBJ2-5
d_call: TRBD1
clone_size: NA
cdr3_length: 15
v_call: TRBV28
cdr3_nt: TGTGCCAGCAGTTTTCCCGGGACAGCTCAAGAGACCCAGTACTTC
cdr3_aa: CASSFPGTAQETQYF

j_call: TRBJ2-3
d_call: NA
clone_size: many
cdr3_length: 14
v_call: TRBV6-1
cdr3_nt: TGTGCCAGCAGTGAGTCCCATAGCACAGATACGCAGTATTTT
cdr3_aa: CASSESHSTDTQYF

j_call: TRBJ2-2
d_call: TRBD1
clone_size: few
cdr3_length: 16
v_call: TRBV9
cdr3_nt: TGTGCCAGCAGCGCCCCCGACAGGGTTTACACCGGGGAGCTGTTTTTT
cdr3_aa: CASSAPDRVYTGELFF

j_call: TRBJ2-7
d_call: NA
clone_size: few
cdr3_length: 12
v_call: TRBV11-2
cdr3_nt: TGTGCCAGCAGCTTAAGCAGTTTAGAGCAGTACTTC
cdr3_aa: CASSLSSLEQYF

j_call: TRBJ2-7
d_call: NA
clone_size: NA
cdr3_length: 15
v_call: TRBV20-1
cdr3_nt: TGCAGTGCTAGAGATCTGAGTGGGGACTCAGGCGAGCAGTACTTC
cdr3_aa: CSARDLSGDSGEQYF

j_call: TRBJ1-4
d_call: NA
clone_size: many
cdr3_length: 15
v_call: TRBV12-3/TRBV12-4
cdr3_nt: TGTGCCAGCAGTTTAGTCGCCAGCACAAATGAAAAACTGTTTTTT
cdr3_aa: CASSLVASTNEKLFF

j_call: TRBJ2-5
d_call: NA
clone_size: many
cdr3_length: 15
v_call: TRBV10-3
cdr3_nt: TGTGCCATCAGTGAGGCTCCGGGAGCCACAGAGACCCAGTACTTC
cdr3_aa: CAISEAPGATETQYF

j_call: TRBJ1-5
d_call: TRBD1
clone_size: few
cdr3_length: 15
v_call: TRBV2
cdr3_nt: TGTGCCAGCAGTGAGGGACAGGTTAGCAATCAGCCCCAGCATTTT
cdr3_aa: CASSEGQVSNQPQHF

j_call: TRBJ2-1
d_call: TRBD2
clone_size: NA
cdr3_length: 15
v_call: TRBV5-4
cdr3_nt: TGTGCCAGCACCTCGGCCACTAGCGGATCCAATGAGCAGTTCTTC
cdr3_aa: CASTSATSGSNEQFF

j_call: TRBJ1-5
d_call: NA
clone_size: many
cdr3_length: 14
v_call: TRBV6-5
cdr3_nt: TGTGCCAGCAGTTACGTAGGTTTGGTTCAGCCCCAGCATTTT
cdr3_aa: CASSYVGLVQPQHF

j_call: TRBJ2-2
d_call: TRBD2
clone_size: few
cdr3_length: 16
v_call: TRBV2
cdr3_nt: TGTGCCAGCAGAGCCGGGACTAGCGGAATCACCGGGGAGCTGTTTTTT
cdr3_aa: CASRAGTSGITGELFF

j_call: TRBJ1-1
d_call: NA
clone_size: NA
cdr3_length: 11
v_call: TRBV6-5
cdr3_nt: TGTGCCAGCAGAGCTAACACTGAAGCTTTCTTT
cdr3_aa: CASRANTEAFF

j_call: TRBJ2-7
d_call: NA
clone_size: NA
cdr3_length: 15
v_call: TRBV9
cdr3_nt: TGTGCCAGCAGCGCGGAGGACCAGGGCCCCTACGAGCAGTACTTC
cdr3_aa: CASSAEDQGPYEQYF

j_call: TRBJ2-7
d_call: NA
clone_size: many
cdr3_length: 13
v_call: TRBV4-3
cdr3_nt: TGCGCCAGCAGCCAATCTCCTTTCTACGAGCAGTACTTC
cdr3_aa: CASSQSPFYEQYF

j_call: TRBJ2-7
d_call: NA
clone_size: NA
cdr3_length: 12
v_call: TRBV20-1
cdr3_nt: TGCAGTGCTAGGGTAGCGGCTCCCCAGGAGTACTTC
cdr3_aa: CSARVAAPQEYF

j_call: TRBJ2-1
d_call: NA
clone_size: few
cdr3_length: 14
v_call: TRBV7-2
cdr3_nt: TGTGCCAGCAGCTTAGATGGGTCGGAAAACAACGAGTTCTTC
cdr3_aa: CASSLDGSENNEFF

j_call: TRBJ2-3
d_call: TRBD2
clone_size: many
cdr3_length: 16
v_call: TRBV4-2
cdr3_nt: TGTGCCAGCAGCCAAGAACTAGCGGGGGGCACAGATACGCAGTATTTT
cdr3_aa: CASSQELAGGTDTQYF

j_call: TRBJ1-1
d_call: NA
clone_size: NA
cdr3_length: 13
v_call: TRBV3-1
cdr3_nt: TGTGCCAGCAGCCTTTGGGGGGAGACTGAAGCTTTCTTT
cdr3_aa: CASSLWGETEAFF

j_call: TRBJ2-1
d_call: NA
clone_size: NA
cdr3_length: 12
v_call: TRBV6-2/TRBV6-3
cdr3_nt: TGTGCCAGCAGTTACTTCTTGTATGAGCAGTTCTTC
cdr3_aa: CASSYFLYEQFF

j_call: TRBJ2-5
d_call: TRBD1
clone_size: many
cdr3_length: 14
v_call: TRBV5-1
cdr3_nt: TGCGCCAGCAATTTGGCAGGGGGCCAAGAGACCCAGTACTTC
cdr3_aa: CASNLAGGQETQYF

j_call: TRBJ2-3
d_call: NA
clone_size: NA
cdr3_length: 20
v_call: TRBV9
cdr3_nt: TGTGCCAGCAGCGTACCTTCGGCTAGCGAGAGGGGGGTCAGGGCAGATACGCAGTATTTT
cdr3_aa: CASSVPSASERGVRADTQYF

j_call: TRBJ2-2
d_call: TRBD1
clone_size: NA
cdr3_length: 15
v_call: TRBV20-1
cdr3_nt: TGCAGTGCTAGGGGACAGGGGGAGGTCACCGGGGAGCTGTTTTTT
cdr3_aa: CSARGQGEVTGELFF

j_call: TRBJ2-3
d_call: NA
clone_size: many
cdr3_length: 16
v_call: TRBV7-9
cdr3_nt: TGTGCCAGCAGCCAGCCCGGACAGATTGAGACAGATACGCAGTATTTT
cdr3_aa: CASSQPGQIETDTQYF

j_call: TRBJ2-3
d_call: TRBD2
clone_size: NA
cdr3_length: 18
v_call: TRBV4-2
cdr3_nt: TGTGCCAGCAGCCAAGAGTGGGAGAGGACTAGCGGGATATATACGCAGTATTTT
cdr3_aa: CASSQEWERTSGIYTQYF

j_call: TRBJ2-1
d_call: NA
clone_size: many
cdr3_length: 17
v_call: TRBV5-1
cdr3_nt: TGCGCCAGCAGCTTAAACGGGGTTTATAGCTCCTACAATGAGCAGTTCTTC
cdr3_aa: CASSLNGVYSSYNEQFF

j_call: TRBJ1-3
d_call: NA
clone_size: many
cdr3_length: 12
v_call: TRBV7-9
cdr3_nt: TGTGCCAGCAGCTTATCAGGAAACACCATATATTTT
cdr3_aa: CASSLSGNTIYF

j_call: TRBJ2-2
d_call: NA
clone_size: few
cdr3_length: 17
v_call: TRBV7-9
cdr3_nt: TGTGCCAGCAGCTTTCTGCCAGGGGTAGTAGGCACCGGGGAGCTGTTTTTT
cdr3_aa: CASSFLPGVVGTGELFF

j_call: TRBJ2-5
d_call: TRBD2
clone_size: many
cdr3_length: 15
v_call: TRBV12-3/TRBV12-4
cdr3_nt: TGTGCCAGCCGCCCGCGGCTAGCGGGAGGTGAGACCCAGTACTTC
cdr3_aa: CASRPRLAGGETQYF

j_call: TRBJ2-3
d_call: NA
clone_size: few
cdr3_length: 14
v_call: TRBV20-1
cdr3_nt: TGCAGTGCTAGTGGGGAGATTGGCACAGATACGCAGTATTTT
cdr3_aa: CSASGEIGTDTQYF

j_call: TRBJ2-5
d_call: NA
clone_size: NA
cdr3_length: 13
v_call: TRBV29-1
cdr3_nt: TGCAGCGTCTTTGGGGCCAAGGGTGAGACCCAGTACTTC
cdr3_aa: CSVFGAKGETQYF

j_call: TRBJ2-7
d_call: NA
clone_size: few
cdr3_length: 18
v_call: TRBV6-5
cdr3_nt: TGTGCCAGCAGTTACCTCCATATCCTTTCCGGGTCGCATGGGGAGCAGTACTTC
cdr3_aa: CASSYLHILSGSHGEQYF

j_call: TRBJ2-7
d_call: TRBD2
clone_size: many
cdr3_length: 15
v_call: TRBV20-1
cdr3_nt: TGCAGTGCTAGAAGTAGCGGGGGCCTCTCCTACGAGCAGTACTTC
cdr3_aa: CSARSSGGLSYEQYF